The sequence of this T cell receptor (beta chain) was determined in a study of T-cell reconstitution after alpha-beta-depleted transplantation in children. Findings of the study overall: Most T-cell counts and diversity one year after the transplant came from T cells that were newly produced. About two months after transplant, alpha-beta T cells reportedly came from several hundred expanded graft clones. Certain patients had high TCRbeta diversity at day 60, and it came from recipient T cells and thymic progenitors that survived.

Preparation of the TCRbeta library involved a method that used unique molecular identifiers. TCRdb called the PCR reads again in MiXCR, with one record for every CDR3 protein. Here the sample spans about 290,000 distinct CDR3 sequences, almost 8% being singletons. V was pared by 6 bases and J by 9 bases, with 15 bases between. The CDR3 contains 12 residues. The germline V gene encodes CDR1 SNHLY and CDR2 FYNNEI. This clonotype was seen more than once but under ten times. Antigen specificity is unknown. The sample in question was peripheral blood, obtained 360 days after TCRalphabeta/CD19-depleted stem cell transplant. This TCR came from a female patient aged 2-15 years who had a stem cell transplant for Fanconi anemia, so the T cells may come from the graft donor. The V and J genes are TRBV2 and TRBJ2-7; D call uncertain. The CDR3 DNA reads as TGTGCCAGCAGCCCAGAGGAAGGGTTGCAGTACTTC. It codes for CASSPEEGLQYF.